This TCR beta chain stems from a study of cytomegalovirus exposure and HLA in healthy donors (dated by TCRdb to 2016 to 2017). Concerning the study at large: In an earlier analysis of some 610 of the donors, 250 to 350 Gb of sequence data and roughly 100 million unique TCR beta sequences from some 170 million T cells were reported. About 280 gigabases of sequencing data and approximately 92 million unique TCR sequences made up an early release that covered about 640 HLA-typed donors. The genetic ancestry cluster associated with self-reported Caucasian donors included 70% to 85% of the roughly 360 genotyped donors. The study aimed to test whether signatures of past pathogen exposure could be identified by cataloging public T cell receptors. The study used immunosequencing to profile the T cell repertoires of some 600 subjects and linked those repertoires to cytomegalovirus serostatus. Along with the approximately 650-subject first cohort, a separate validation cohort of around 120 different subjects was used. The study combined high-throughput TCR immunosequencing, statistical association of individual TCRs with disease status, and machine learning to predict cytomegalovirus infection status. A later analysis re-analyzed previously published TCR beta repertoires from 666 donors and added high-resolution HLA genotyping to study TCR occurrence patterns. The later analysis used no new phenotypic data to find candidate immune exposures, relying instead on TCR beta sequences and their occurrence across donors. In an earlier analysis of 587 of the donors, high-throughput TCR beta sequencing was used to judge whether each TCR beta V gene segment behaved as functional or pseudogenic. Alongside the repertoire data, information on donor age, sex, ethnicity and CMV serostatus was compiled. Genome-wide SNP genotypes for about three fifths of the roughly 670 donors were used in a later genetic analysis, which treated that subset as a discovery cohort. Every repertoire in the discovery cohort had been generated on one and the same sequencing platform. HLA typing included class I and class II loci at four-digit resolution. The number of typed donors differed by locus: about 620-640 for A, B, C, DRB1 and DQB1; 500 to 550 for DQA1; approximately 600 for DPA1; and approximately 450 for DPB1. Roughly 5 DR-DQ haplotypes were handled as single units for association and clustering because linkage in the cohort was strong. Among some 400 genotyped donors of the cohort, an average of around 220,000 unique TCR beta nucleotide sequences was sequenced per donor, of which 15% to 20% were non-productive.

This clone has a single count. It lacks a known antigen. No much larger clonotype is one base removed from it; base qualities were not supplied. Results and caveats for the whole study, not just this receptor: The classifier was reported to diagnose cytomegalovirus status with high specificity and sensitivity in both the original cohort and the validation cohort. A later analysis associated 15,000 or so TCR beta sequences with specific HLA alleles at a false discovery rate of 0.05. Because the 87-base-pair reads could not distinguish some IMGT-functional V segments, including TRBV6-2 and TRBV6-3, those segments were excluded. Roughly uniform sequencing depth across donors was assumed in presence/absence analyses, although this assumption may not hold. It was suggested by the authors that the approach could potentially be generalized to other disease states and immunological phenotypes. The study listed 164 TCR beta chains as associated with cytomegalovirus. Three of the identified cytomegalovirus-associated TCR beta chains were confirmed in vitro to be specific for cytomegalovirus antigens. According to a later analysis, TCR association rates differed among HLA loci, with DRB1 alleles showing the most associated TCRs and HLA-C alleles showing the fewest. In a later analysis, several top co-occurrence clusters were reported to appear linked to parvovirus B19, influenza, CMV and Epstein-Barr virus. According to a later genetic analysis, donors in an Asian-associated ancestry cluster had fewer N-insertions in productive TCRs than the approximately 650-donor mean. For the cohort, immune exposure information was limited to CMV serostatus. An association between a missense DCLRE1C variant and V-gene and J-gene trimming of TCR beta chains was found in a later genetic analysis and replicated in an independent cohort. Broadly in line with IMGT annotations, most TCR beta V segments showed up in productive rearrangements about 87% or about 30% of the time in an earlier analysis of around 600 of the donors. Linkage disequilibrium might explain the correlated functional status among segregating V segments, but an unknown experimental factor could not be excluded. Because some donors lacked HLA typing at each locus, the association tests relied only on the typed subset. A cluster of highly shared sequence variants was judged likely to represent a technical artifact of the sequencing pipeline. In this cohort, only TCR beta chains were sequenced, and detectable features were limited by the absence of alpha or paired-chain data. Because counts were too low, 15 to 20 rarely observed V segments, including chromosome 9 orphons, were left out of the earlier analysis of over 550 of the donors. While some public TCRs were present in many individuals, most TCR sequences turned up only very rarely across donors. When HLA alleles, especially DR and DQ, strongly co-occurred, TCR associations were difficult to assign to individual alleles. In a later analysis, HLA-associated TCR beta chains were found to be more clonally expanded and to have lower generation probabilities than equally common non-associated chains. In a later analysis, most CMV-associated TCR beta chains were found to appear HLA-restricted, with HLA associations seemingly driven largely by CMV exposure. A further reported finding was that TCR beta sequences accurately predicted the HLA-A and HLA-B alleles for most subjects in the first cohort.

The cohort consisted of 650 to 700 healthy bone marrow donors. At the time of sampling, every cohort member was nominally healthy, though immune exposures that went unrecorded were likely present. The donor tested CMV seropositive, placing the donor among the approximately 310 seropositive members of the cohort. Every donor gave a peripheral blood sample, and the peripheral blood mononuclear cells from that sample were used for TCR beta sequencing. Genomic DNA extraction from the blood cell samples was performed with the Qiagen DNeasy Blood Extraction Kit. Preparation of the library involved the immunoSEQ multiplex PCR assay. A mixture of 60 forward primers for TCR Vbeta segments and 13 reverse primers for TCR Jbeta segments was used in the multiplex PCR. A multiplex PCR assay on genomic DNA amplified the CDR3 region of rearranged TCR beta genes. On the Illumina HiSeq System, the amplified TCR beta libraries were sequenced as 87-base-pair reads. Per the original workflow: In a later analysis, tens of millions of unique TCR beta chains were counted across the 666 repertoires, and about 9.9 million of these chains were shared by at least two donors. To remove PCR and sequencing errors, raw reads were error-corrected and collapsed into unique sequences using a nearest-neighbor algorithm that merged closely related sequences. To assign V, D and J gene segments, CDR3 sequences were aligned to IMGT reference sequences. For a sequence to be retained, a match of at least six nucleotides was required to both a V gene segment and a J gene segment. A rearrangement was called productive if the CDR3 had no stop codons and remained in frame with V and J, and every other rearrangement was called non-productive. CDR3 was defined according to IMGT convention as the region running from the second conserved V-encoded cysteine to the conserved J-encoded phenylalanine. In an earlier analysis of 550 to 650 of the donors, sequences lacking an unambiguous match to a single V gene segment were excluded. In an earlier analysis of approximately 590 of the donors, V segments were called functional above 56.7% productive rearrangements and were called segregating when the between-donor standard deviation exceeded 5%. To diagnose cytomegalovirus status from the catalog of TCR beta chain sequences, a statistical classification framework was built. In a later analysis, V and J genes were assigned by comparing TCR nucleotide sequences against IMGT/GENE-DB human TR gene sequences. In a later analysis, CDR3 sequences and most-parsimonious VDJ recombination scenarios were assigned using the TCRdist pipeline. In a later analysis, every TCR beta chain was defined by the combination of its CDR3 amino acid sequence and its V-gene family, and reads without a unique V-gene family were dropped. To address suspected cross-contamination and a sequencing artifact, a later analysis removed over 500 highly shared, low-generation-probability nucleotide sequences. In a later analysis, a clonal expansion index for each public chain was calculated from normalized within-repertoire ranks of inferred template counts. Generation probabilities in a later analysis came from a VDJ recombination model fitted to out-of-frame rearrangements, and those results were checked against IGoR. In a later analysis, TCR-TCR, TCR-HLA and TCR-CMV co-occurrence was scored with hypergeometric tests, and a repertoire-size bias correction was applied to TCR pairs. False discovery rates were estimated in a later analysis by permuting HLA or CMV assignments 20 times. A later analysis grouped co-occurring TCRs with DBSCAN, adding TCRdist sequence similarity when clustering within HLA-allele-positive subsets. For co-occurrence clustering, repertoires with fewer than 30,000 or more than 120,000 public chains were excluded, along with 5 or 6 repertoires with anomalous nucleotide sharing. This immuneACCESS table, as held by TCRdb, lists in-frame sequences with V and J called but not all clones. Of the missing ones, under half trace to an unresolved V gene in checked studies; the others have no known cause. V, J and clone size are those of that table, while D and trimming were read from the DNA. This sample holds 100,000 to 150,000 clones; 70% to 85% were observed only once. Of the sample, just under 3% falls within the top ten clones.

CDR1 and CDR2 are read off the germline V gene as SQVTM and ANQGSEA. V sheds 3 bases and J sheds 0 bases, leaving 5 bases between their ends. Measured from the cysteine to the phenylalanine, the CDR3 is 12 residues long. Only CDR3 DNA is held: 36 bases, read in frame from base 1. Sequenced material: PBMCs. This receptor was obtained from a woman younger than 30 in good health and CMV-seropositive. The chain uses TRBV29-1 and TRBJ1-1; the D gene identity is not certain. In nucleotide form, the sequence is TGCAGCGTTGATCTGTTGAACACTGAAGCTTTCTTT. This sequence encodes CSVDLLNTEAFF.